This TCR beta chain was captured in a study of blood T cell repertoires in COVID-19. About the research overall: PBMCs, B-cell-depleted T cells, or T cells were the source of the cDNA or gDNA that made up the material.

Recruitment covered fewer than 25 US areas and drew participants whose ages spanned roughly 18 to 100 years. Assay used: immunoSEQ multiplex PCR; TCRdb lists only in-frame clones, some missing. The profile covers about 370,000 clones, with 90% to 95% appearing a single time and about 0.9% taken by the ten largest. Trimming took 2 bases from V and 3 from J, leaving 4 bases between them. Germline CDR1 and CDR2: SEHNR and FQNEAQ (reference sequence). The CDR3 sequence is 13 residues long. The specimen was PBMCs or T cells enriched from blood (not recorded which). The clonotype comes from a woman aged 35 to 49 who had been exposed to COVID-19. This chain joins TRBV7-9 and TRBJ2-2, with D hard to call. The DNA of the CDR3 is TGTGCCAGCAGCTTACCAGACACCGGGGAGCTGTTTTTT. This codes for CASSLPDTGELFF.